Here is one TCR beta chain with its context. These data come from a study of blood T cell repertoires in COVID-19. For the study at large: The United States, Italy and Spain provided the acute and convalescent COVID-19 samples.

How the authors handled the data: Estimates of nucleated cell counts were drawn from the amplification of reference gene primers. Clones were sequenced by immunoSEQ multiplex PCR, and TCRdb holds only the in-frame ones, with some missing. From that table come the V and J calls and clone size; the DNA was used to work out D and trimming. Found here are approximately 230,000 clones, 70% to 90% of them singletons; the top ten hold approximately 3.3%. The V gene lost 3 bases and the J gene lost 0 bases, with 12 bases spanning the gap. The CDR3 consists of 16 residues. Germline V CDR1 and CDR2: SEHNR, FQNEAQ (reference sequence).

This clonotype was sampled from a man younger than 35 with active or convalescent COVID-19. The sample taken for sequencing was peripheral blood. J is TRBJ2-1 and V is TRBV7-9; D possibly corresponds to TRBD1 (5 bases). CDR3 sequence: CASSLTVSRSYNEQFF. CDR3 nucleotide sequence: TGTGCCAGCAGCTTGACAGTTAGTCGCTCCTACAATGAGCAGTTCTTC.